This passage covers 25 T cell receptor beta chains from one sample sequenced in a study of beta chain features in type 1 diabetes. Study outcomes and limitations: Within each of all four CD4+ subsets, Type 1 diabetes patients had TCRB CDR3s that were moderately but significantly shorter.

For these receptors, no antigen is known. Isolated RNA was reverse transcribed in full, so expressed TCRB transcripts were sequenced. Generated by immunoSEQ multiplex PCR, the TCRdb table keeps only in-frame clones and is missing some. The repertoire includes about 150,000 clones, about a tenth of them detected once, and more than 0.45% sits in the top ten. The sample consisted of central memory CD4+ T cells from blood. All receptors derive from a young man with type 1 diabetes.

This clone was seen only a few times. The chain links TRBV28 to TRBJ2-5; D may be TRBD1 (6 bases). The CDR3 extends over 14 amino acids. Germline values: CDR1 MDHEN, CDR2 SYDVKM. Trimming removed 8 bases from V and 4 bases from J, with 17 bases in between. The CDR3 loop is CASGYRVLVETQYF. The CDR3 DNA sequence: TGTGCCAGCGGATACAGGGTTTTGGTAGAGACCCAGTACTTC.

There are a few counts of this clone. The chain recombines TRBV6-6 with TRBJ2-5, with 7 bases matching TRBD2. Per germline, CDR1 MNHNY and CDR2 SVGAGI (reference sequence). V dropped 0 bases and J dropped 3; count of bases not matched to a gene: 4. This CDR3 is built from 15 residues. Written as DNA, the CDR3 is TGTGCCAGCAGTTACTCCCAGGGAGGGAAAGAGACCCAGTACTTC. Amino acid sequence: CASSYSQGGKETQYF.

The chain has TRBV4-3 and TRBJ2-7, with 11 nucleotides matching TRBD2. This CDR3 comprises 14 residues. V lost 4 bases and J lost 10; bases outside the gene matches: 9. Germline CDR1 and CDR2: LGHNA and YSLEER. For the CDR3, the DNA is TGCGCCAGCAGCCCGACTAGCGGGACTGGGCCCCAGTACTTC. Protein sequence: CASSPTSGTGPQYF.

The chain is built from TRBV28 and TRBJ1-1; D is unresolved. In germline, CDR1 is MDHEN, CDR2 SYDVKM. V lost 7 bases and J lost 2, with 11 bases in between. The CDR3 is 13 residues long. CDR3 residues: CASIWRDNTEAFF. CDR3 coding DNA: TGTGCCAGCATATGGCGGGATAACACTGAAGCTTTCTTT.

CDR3 nucleotide sequence: TGTGCCAGCAGCTTACCCGGGACAGAGGGGAGCACTGAAGCTTTCTTT. Translating it yields CASSLPGTEGSTEAFF. V is TRBV7-9 and J is TRBJ1-1; TRBD1 matches at 7 bases. The ends lost 2 bases at V and 4 bases at J; junction bases unmatched: 10. Per the germline V gene, CDR1 is SEHNR and CDR2 is FQNEAQ (reference sequence). The CDR3 length is 16 residues.

The rearrangement joins TRBV4-2 to TRBJ1-2; 10 bases map to TRBD1. Trimming removed 4 bases from V and 5 bases from J; junction bases left unmatched: 10. This CDR3 is built from 16 residues. Per the germline V gene, CDR1 is LGHNA and CDR2 is YNFKEQ. The CDR3 loop is CASSRDRGNLPYGYTF. CDR3 bases: TGTGCCAGCAGCCGGGACAGGGGAAATCTCCCGTATGGCTACACCTTC.

V gene TRBV28 combines with J gene TRBJ2-7; 7 bases map to TRBD1. CDR1 and CDR2 (germline): MDHEN, SYDVKM. V was pared by 6 bases and J by 7 bases, with 6 bases of the junction left unmatched. The CDR3 loop spans 12 amino acids. The CDR3 bases are TGTGCCAGCAGGGACAGGAGGAGGGAGCAGTACTTC. This codes for CASRDRRREQYF.

This sequence joins TRBV5-1 and TRBJ2-7, with 7 bases matching TRBD2. The CDR3 spans 15 residues. CDR1 is SGHRS and CDR2 is YFSETQ in the germline V gene. The V gene end was trimmed by 0 bases and the J gene end by 3 bases; junction bases not matched to a gene: 6. The DNA of the CDR3 is TGCGCCAGCAGCTTGGCTGCGGGAGTGGGCTACGAGCAGTACTTC. Its protein product is CASSLAAGVGYEQYF.

CDR3 DNA sequence: TGTGCCAGCAGCTTAGATCGGCCGGGGTGGAACAATGAGCAGTTCTTC. This codes for CASSLDRPGWNNEQFF. The V call is TRBV11-2, the J call TRBJ2-1; D is perhaps TRBD2 (5 bases). The CDR3 contains 16 residues. Germline V CDR1 and CDR2: SGHAT, FQNNGV. Trimming took 0 bases from V and 5 from J, leaving 14 bases between them.

This chain joins TRBV5-6 and TRBJ2-7; D perhaps matches TRBD2 (6 bases). With 5 bases removed from V and 0 bases from J, the gap between germline ends came to 6 bases. The germline CDR1 and CDR2 sequences are SGHDT and YYEEEE. This CDR3 spans 12 amino acids. CDR3 DNA: TGTGCCAGCAGGCGGGACTCCTACGAGCAGTACTTC. Residues: CASRRDSYEQYF. The full variable domain, its missing parts supplied by reference TRBV5-6 and TRBJ2-7, is DAGVTQSPTHLIKTRGQQVTLRCSPKSGHDTVSWYQQALGQGPQFIFQYYEEEERQRGNFPDRFSGHQFPNYSSELNVNALLLGDSALYLCASRRDSYEQYFGPGTRLTVT.

The chain couples TRBV19 to TRBJ1-5; no definite D call. CDR3 length: 13 residues. The ends were cut back, 5 bases at V and 5 bases at J, with 10 bases in the middle. Germline V gene data show CDR1 as LNHDA and CDR2 as SQIVND (reference sequence). CDR3 sequence (DNA): TGTGCCAGTAGTCCCACTTTCCATCAGCCCCAGCATTTT. Translating it yields CASSPTFHQPQHF.

In its sample, this clone was seen a few times. The rearrangement links TRBV9 to TRBJ2-7, with D maybe TRBD1 (5 bases). Germline lookup yields CDR1 SGDLS and CDR2 YYNGEE. The CDR3 length is 14 residues. Trimming took 4 bases from V and 6 from J, leaving 17 bases between them. The DNA of the CDR3 is TGTGCCAGCAGCCCCCGGAGTGGGGCCTCCGAGCAGTACTTC. It translates to CASSPRSGASEQYF.

This clone came up a few times. This sequence joins TRBV2 and TRBJ2-3, with 7 bases identical to TRBD1. Germline V CDR1 and CDR2: SNHLY, FYNNEI. This CDR3 region has 15 residues. Unmatched junction bases numbered 7, after V lost 6 bases and J lost 1 base. The CDR3 here is CASSPQGVGTDTQYF. In DNA, the CDR3 is TGTGCCAGCAGCCCCCAGGGGGTCGGCACAGATACGCAGTATTTT. Combining the CDR3 with reference TRBV2 and TRBJ2-3 gives the whole variable domain EPEVTQTPSHQVTQMGQEVILRCVPISNHLYFYWYRQILGQKVEFLVSFYNNEISEKSEIFDDQFSVERPDGSNFTLKIRSTKLEDSAMYFCASSPQGVGTDTQYFGPGTRLTVL.

This clone was seen only a few times. The rearrangement uses TRBV6-4 and TRBJ1-5; 8 positions agree with TRBD1. Germline V gene lookup returns CDR1 MRHNA and CDR2 SNTAGT. V lost 0 bases, J lost 6 bases, and 1 base stayed unmatched. The CDR3 is made up of 14 amino acids. DNA for the CDR3: TGTGCCAGCAGTGACTCGGACAGGGTTCAGCCCCAGCATTTT. Translation gives CASSDSDRVQPQHF.

This sequence joins TRBV7-2 and TRBJ2-1; 8 bases match TRBD2. Germline V CDR1 and CDR2: SGHTA, FQGNSA. The CDR3 extends over 15 amino acids. With 1 base clipped from V and 4 bases from J, the junction kept 3 bases outside the gene matches. The CDR3 region has the DNA TGTGCCAGCAGCTTAGTGACTAGCGCATACAATGAGCAGTTCTTC. It encodes CASSLVTSAYNEQFF.

This clone has a handful of counts. The rearrangement joins TRBV5-6 to TRBJ2-5; perhaps TRBD2 as D (6 bases). Deletions cut 5 bases from V and 2 bases from J, with 16 bases between. Germline CDR1 SGHDT, CDR2 YYEEEE. This CDR3 is built from 15 residues. CDR3 region: CASRQLASPQETQYF. CDR3 DNA: TGTGCCAGCAGGCAGCTAGCGTCCCCGCAAGAGACCCAGTACTTC.

The sample holds a few counts of this clone. CDR3 sequence reads: CSVAGQPNTGELFF. The CDR3 DNA is TGCAGCGTTGCCGGACAGCCGAACACCGGGGAGCTGTTTTTT. V gene TRBV29-1 combines with J gene TRBJ2-2; tentative D call: TRBD1 (6 bases). The CDR3 sequence is 14 residues long. Germline V lookup: CDR1 SQVTM, CDR2 ANQGSEA. V lost 4 bases to trimming and J lost 0 bases, with 9 bases between them.

This clone has more than one count but fewer than ten. This chain connects TRBV30 to TRBJ1-1; D gene unclear. Germline V gene data show CDR1 as GTSNPN and CDR2 as SVGIG (reference sequence). Between the trimmed V and J ends, which lost 3 bases and 4 bases, there was a span of 12 bases. CDR3 length: 13 residues. CDR3 nucleotide sequence: TGTGCCTGGAGATCGGGTGGGAGCACTGAAGCTTTCTTT. Protein sequence: CAWRSGGSTEAFF.

V gene TRBV28 combines with J gene TRBJ1-5; 8 bases are shared with TRBD1. CDR1 and CDR2 (germline): MDHEN, SYDVKM. V was pared by 3 bases and J by 2 bases, with 3 bases of the junction left unmatched. This CDR3 comprises 15 residues. CDR3 in DNA: TGTGCCAGCAGTTTTGGACAGGGTGGCAATCAGCCCCAGCATTTT. It encodes CASSFGQGGNQPQHF.

This clone was counted only a few times. CDR3 loop: CAIRQGPAGYEQYF. CDR3 nucleotide sequence: TGTGCCATCAGGCAGGGACCAGCGGGTTACGAGCAGTACTTC. The chain links TRBV10-3 to TRBJ2-7, with D possibly TRBD2 on 6 matching bases. V was clipped by 6 bases and J by 4 bases, with 16 bases between them. The CDR3 runs to 14 residues. Germline-derived CDR1 and CDR2 are ENHRY and SYGVKD.

The chain employs TRBV7-2 and TRBJ2-5, with D perhaps TRBD2 (6 bases). The V gene lost 1 base and the J gene lost 3 bases, with 6 bases spanning the gap. Germline V gene sequence: CDR1 SGHTA, CDR2 FQGNSA. The CDR3 runs to 13 residues. CDR3 protein: CASSLVAEETQYF. The CDR3 DNA follows: TGTGCCAGCAGCTTAGTAGCGGAAGAGACCCAGTACTTC.

This sequence joins TRBV25-1 and TRBJ1-2; no definite D call. The germline CDR1 and CDR2 sequences are MGHDK and SYGVNS. The CDR3 runs to 14 residues. V shed 6 bases and J shed 3 bases, with 14 bases lying between them. The CDR3, as DNA: TGTGCCAGCAGGGCGGAAAACTCCCACTATGGCTACACCTTC. This sequence encodes CASRAENSHYGYTF.

This clone appeared a few times. The rearrangement uses TRBV15 and TRBJ2-3; no clear D. V lost 3 bases, J lost 1 base, and 14 bases lay in between. Germline V lookup: CDR1 LNHNV, CDR2 YYDKDF (reference sequence). The CDR3 has 16 amino acids. This CDR3 is CATSSPQDSGTDTQYF. The CDR3 DNA is TGTGCCACCAGCAGTCCCCAAGACTCAGGCACAGATACGCAGTATTTT. Filled out from reference TRBV15 and TRBJ2-3, the complete variable domain reads DAMVIQNPRYQVTQFGKPVTLSCSQTLNHNVMYWYQQKSSQAPKLLFHYYDKDFNNEADTPDNFQSRRPNTSFCFLDIRSPGLGDTAMYLCATSSPQDSGTDTQYFGPGTRLTVL.

This clone was detected a few times. The chain recombines TRBV14 with TRBJ2-7; D might be TRBD1 (5 bases). Trimming pared 4 bases from V and 3 bases from J, leaving 10 bases between. CDR1 is SGHDN, CDR2 FVKESK, per germline. The CDR3 is made up of 13 amino acids. The CDR3 sequence: CASSPGNLYEQYF. DNA for the CDR3: TGTGCCAGCAGCCCAGGGAACCTCTACGAGCAGTACTTC.

This clone was counted between two and nine times. The V gene is TRBV19, the J gene TRBJ2-1, with D possibly TRBD1 on 6 matching bases. The CDR3 contains 12 residues. Trimming removed 6 bases from V and 8 bases from J, with 11 bases in between. Germline V gene lookup returns CDR1 LNHDA and CDR2 SQIVND (reference sequence). The CDR3 is CASRGGGDEQFF. As DNA, the CDR3 is TGTGCCAGTAGAGGGGGTGGGGATGAGCAGTTCTTC. Using reference TRBV19 and TRBJ2-1 for the parts outside the CDR3, the full variable domain is DGGITQSPKYLFRKEGQNVTLSCEQNLNHDAMYWYRQDPGQGLRLIYYSQIVNDFQKGDIAEGYSVSREKKESFPLTVTSAQKNPTAFYLCASRGGGDEQFFGPGTRLTVL.